A single sample gave rise to the 4 T cell receptor beta chains below, sequenced in a study of T cell responses to AZD1222 COVID-19 vaccine. Assay: immunoSEQ multiplex PCR; the TCRdb copy retains only in-frame clones and omits some. The sample yields about 120,000 clones, approximately 86% seen once. Source: peripheral blood, taken on day 0 of AZD1222 vaccination. These TCRs come from an adult in good health.

The V and J genes are TRBV28 and TRBJ1-6; D gene uncertain. Trimming cost V 7 bases and J 7 bases, with 20 bases left between them. The CDR3 is 16 amino acids. CDR1 and CDR2 from the germline V gene are MDHEN and SYDVKM. CDR3 DNA sequence: TGTGCCAGCACCCCCCCTGTGGGAAGGGCAAATTCACCCCTCCACTTT. Translated, it gives CASTPPVGRANSPLHF.

The chain couples TRBV7-9 to TRBJ1-2, with TRBD1 identical over 9 bases. Germline-derived CDR1 and CDR2 are SEHNR and FQNEAQ (reference sequence). V lost 2 bases and J lost 1; bases outside the gene matches: 8. The CDR3 covers 17 residues. In DNA, the CDR3 is TGTGCCAGCAGCTTACGGTTGACAGGGGGATATAACTATGGCTACACCTTC. Translation: CASSLRLTGGYNYGYTF.

This clone has a single count. The chain employs TRBV2 and TRBJ2-7, with a weak D call TRBD1 (6 bases). This CDR3 is 13 amino acids long. Germline CDR1 SNHLY, CDR2 FYNNEI. V lost 6 bases, J lost 0 bases, and 9 bases lay in between. The CDR3 DNA reads TGTGCCAGCAGATCGGACAGCTCCTACGAGCAGTACTTC. The encoded protein is CASRSDSSYEQYF.

This clone appeared many times. This chain joins TRBV28 and TRBJ2-7; a possible D gene is TRBD1 (6 bases). V shed 5 bases and J shed 3 bases, with 14 bases lying between them. The CDR3 runs to 14 residues. Germline CDR1 MDHEN, CDR2 SYDVKM. The CDR3 is CASSPPGQLYEQYF. CDR3 coding DNA: TGTGCCAGCAGTCCGCCCGGACAGCTCTACGAGCAGTACTTC.